The 27 T cell receptor beta chains below all came from one sample that was sequenced in a study of Graves' ophthalmopathy and Graves' hyperthyroidism. The authors amplified TCR beta CDR3 regions from RNA transcripts. Second-round multiplex PCR followed a first-round RT-PCR using HTBI primers. TCRdb re-analysed the multiplex PCR reads in MiXCR, keeping a single row per CDR3 protein. The repertoire holds over 12,000 distinct CDR3 sequences, approximately 49% seen once, with 45% in the top ten. The source material was peripheral blood. These receptors were collected from a woman in her 30s with Graves' ophthalmopathy.

Here the CDR3 DNA reads TGTGCCACCAGCCCAACTACCCAGATTAGCAATCAGCCCCAGCATTTT. Its translation is CATSPTTQISNQPQHF. The chain has TRBV15 and TRBJ1-5; unclear D gene. V lost 5 bases, J lost 0 bases, and 14 bases lay in between. CDR3 length equals 16 residues. CDR1 LNHNV and CDR2 YYDKDF come from the germline V gene (reference sequence).

Worth noting for this clonotype: At one end the junction does not follow the germline gene, possibly because of a read error. The chain is built from TRBV6-2 or TRBV6-3 and TRBJ2-7; D is ambiguous. This CDR3 region has 10 residues. Germline values: CDR1 MNHEY, CDR2 SVGEGT. CDR3 bases: TGTGCCAGCAGTAACCCTGGAACCTCATTC. Its translation: CASSNPGTSF.

Worth noting for this clonotype: An end of the junction differs from the germline gene, which may be a read error. The chain uses TRBV7-7 and TRBJ2-5; TRBD1 might be the D (6 bases). The CDR3 loop spans 13 amino acids. The germline gives CDR1 SSHAT, CDR2 FNYEAQ (reference sequence). CDR3 coding DNA: TGTGCTAGCAGCAAACAGGGTGGCGAGACCCAGTACTTC. Its translation is CASSKQGGETQYF.

The V and J genes are TRBV20-1 and TRBJ2-3; 14 bases line up with TRBD2. The CDR3 has 16 amino acids. V lost 6 bases, J lost 2 bases, and 7 bases stayed unmatched. Per the germline V gene, CDR1 is DFQATT and CDR2 is SNEGSKA (reference sequence). CDR3 region: CSAGGLAGGNTDTQYF. The CDR3 DNA sequence: TGCAGTGCCGGCGGACTAGCGGGAGGAAACACAGATACGCAGTATTTT.

This clonotype was seen a handful of times. The chain is built from TRBV7-9 and TRBJ2-1; 12 nucleotides align to TRBD2. V lost 5 bases to trimming and J lost 8 bases; unmatched junction nucleotides: 1. The CDR3 extends over 13 amino acids. Germline CDR1 is SEHNR and CDR2 is FQNEAQ (reference sequence). In DNA, the CDR3 is TGTGCCAGCAGCCGACTAGCGGGAGATGAGCAGTTCTTC. This codes for CASSRLAGDEQFF.

This clonotype is classed as medium-sized. Its ends do not fully match the called genes, so a read error is possible. The chain carries TRBV7-8 and TRBJ1-5, with 7 nucleotides matching TRBD1. Germline lookup yields CDR1 SGHVS and CDR2 FQNEAQ. This CDR3 is built from 13 residues. This CDR3 is CASSRTGSQPQHF. CDR3 DNA sequence: TGTGCCAGCAGTCGGACAGGTAGCCAGCCCCAACATTTT. Full variable domain (outside the CDR3, taken from reference TRBV7-8 and TRBJ1-5): GAGVSQSPRYKVAKRGQDVALRCDPISGHVSLFWYQQALGQGPEFLTYFQNEAQLDKSGLPSDRFFAERPEGSVSTLKIQRTQQEDSAVYLCASSRTGSQPQHFGDGTRLSIL.

This clonotype was seen repeatedly, ten times or more. The chain joins TRBV2 to TRBJ1-5; 7 bases map to TRBD1. Germline assignment: CDR1 SNHLY and CDR2 FYNNEI. V lost 11 bases, J lost 0 bases, and 4 bases stayed unmatched. The CDR3 extends over 13 amino acids. As DNA, the CDR3 is TGTGCCGGGACAGTAAATAGCAATCAGCCCCAGCATTTT. Translating gives CAGTVNSNQPQHF.

This clonotype has more than one count but fewer than ten. The chain combines TRBV5-1 with TRBJ2-1, with 8 positions matching TRBD2. The CDR3 spans 15 residues. With V trimmed by 4 bases and J by 1 base, 4 bases remained unmatched. Germline V gives CDR1 SGHRS, CDR2 YFSETQ. The CDR3 region is CASSPTSGSYNEQFF. CDR3 sequence (DNA): TGCGCCAGCAGCCCCACTAGCGGATCCTACAATGAGCAGTTCTTC.

The chain is built from TRBV6-5 and TRBJ1-2; 7 positions agree with TRBD1. The CDR3 consists of 12 residues. With V trimmed by 5 bases and J by 10 bases, 7 bases remained unmatched. From germline, CDR1 is MNHEY and CDR2 SVGAGI. The CDR3 reads CASSGRTGSYTF. For the CDR3, the DNA is TGTGCCAGCAGTGGGAGGACAGGATCCTACACCTTC.

V usage is TRBV7-9 and J usage is TRBJ2-5; D perhaps matches TRBD2 (5 bases). This CDR3 has 13 amino acids. Trimming took off 0 bases at V and 4 bases at J, with 6 bases between the two ends. Germline values: CDR1 SEHNR, CDR2 FQNEAQ (reference sequence). The chain's CDR3 is CASSLARGETQYF. The CDR3 DNA reads as TGTGCCAGCAGCTTAGCACGGGGAGAGACCCAGTACTTC.

This clonotype was detected ten times or more. This chain joins TRBV5-4 and TRBJ2-1; 8 nucleotides line up with TRBD1. V trimming: 4 bases; J trimming: 0 bases; junction bases outside the gene matches: 3. The CDR3 covers 15 residues. Germline V lookup: CDR1 SGHNT, CDR2 YYREEE (reference sequence). CDR3 amino acids: CASSRDRSSYNEQFF. The CDR3 nucleotides read TGTGCCAGCAGCCGGGACAGGAGCTCCTACAATGAGCAGTTCTTC. Supplemented by reference TRBV5-4 and TRBJ2-1, the full variable domain reads ETGVTQSPTHLIKTRGQQVTLRCSSQSGHNTVSWYQQALGQGPQFIFQYYREEENGRGNFPPRFSGLQFPNYSSELNVNALELDDSALYLCASSRDRSSYNEQFFGPGTRLTVL.

This clonotype appeared once. Compared with germline, one end of the junction differs, possibly owing to a read error. The rearrangement joins TRBV24-1 to TRBJ2-5; TRBD1 is a possible D gene (6 bases). This CDR3 contains 15 residues. Germline values: CDR1 KGHDR, CDR2 SFDVKD. CDR3 residues: CATSDPWGQIETQYF. CDR3 DNA sequence: TGTGCCACTAGTGACCCATGGGGGCAGATAGAGACCCAGTACTTC.

This clonotype was counted ten times or more. This sequence joins TRBV19 and TRBJ2-2, with 8 bases lining up with TRBD2. Germline lookup yields CDR1 LNHDA and CDR2 SQIVND (reference sequence). The CDR3 contains 18 residues. V shed 4 bases, J shed 6 bases, and the junction held 16 bases outside the gene matches. CDR3 in DNA: TGTGCCAGTAGTACCCCCGCGGGGGGCGAATCGGGTTCCGGGGAGCTGTTTTTT. It is translated as CASSTPAGGESGSGELFF.

The chain is built from TRBV20-1 and TRBJ2-7; D is perhaps TRBD1 or TRBD2 (7 bases each). V gave up 3 bases and J gave up 2 bases, with 11 bases separating them. The germline V gene encodes CDR1 DFQATT and CDR2 SNEGSKA (reference sequence). The length of the CDR3 is 13 residues. The CDR3 DNA reads TGCAGTGCTAGCAGGGGGAGGGCCTACGAGCAGTACTTC. Translation gives CSASRGRAYEQYF.

The rearrangement links TRBV10-3 to TRBJ2-1; TRBD2 agrees at 10 bases. The CDR3 loop spans 14 amino acids. J gave up 8 bases and V 10 bases, and 11 bases lay outside the gene matches. Germline values: CDR1 ENHRY, CDR2 SYGVKD. The chain's CDR3 is CASASGRARDEQFF. For the CDR3, the DNA is TGTGCCAGCGCGAGCGGGAGGGCTCGGGATGAGCAGTTCTTC.

The rearrangement links TRBV10-3 to TRBJ2-7, with 7 bases identical to TRBD1. V shed 3 bases, J shed 2 bases, and the junction held 10 bases outside the gene matches. Germline V gene lookup returns CDR1 ENHRY and CDR2 SYGVKD. The CDR3 is made up of 16 amino acids. In nucleotides, the CDR3 is TGTGCCATCAGTGATTCGGACAGGACCCTAACCTACGAGCAGTACTTC. Translating it yields CAISDSDRTLTYEQYF.

In its sample, this clonotype ranks as medium-sized (0.01 to 0.1%). J is TRBJ2-5 and V is TRBV19; 9 bases line up with TRBD1. The CDR3 runs to 14 residues. V shed 5 bases and J 5 bases; nucleotides not matched to a gene: 6. From germline, CDR1 is LNHDA and CDR2 SQIVND (reference sequence). CDR3 nucleotide sequence: TGTGCCAGTAGTGGACGACAGGGGGTGGAGACCCAGTACTTC. It encodes CASSGRQGVETQYF.

This sequence joins TRBV20-1 and TRBJ2-1; tentative D call: TRBD2 (6 bases). Germline loops: CDR1 DFQATT, CDR2 SNEGSKA (reference sequence). The germline V and J ends were trimmed by 5 bases and 4 bases, with 18 bases remaining between them. This CDR3 contains 15 residues. CDR3 residues: CSARSLAGIYNEQFF. CDR3 DNA sequence: TGCAGTGCTCGGTCTTTGGCGGGAATTTACAATGAGCAGTTCTTC.

V is TRBV7-8 and J is TRBJ2-7; D is ambiguous. CDR3 size: 15 residues. Trimming removed 2 bases at V and 2 bases at J, with 13 bases between. Germline V gene lookup returns CDR1 SGHVS and CDR2 FQNEAQ. The CDR3 DNA reads as TGTGCCAGCAGCTTAATTGCCAGGCCGGCCTACGAGCAGTACTTC. It specifies CASSLIARPAYEQYF. The whole variable domain, filled in from reference TRBV7-8 and TRBJ2-7, reads GAGVSQSPRYKVAKRGQDVALRCDPISGHVSLFWYQQALGQGPEFLTYFQNEAQLDKSGLPSDRFFAERPEGSVSTLKIQRTQQEDSAVYLCASSLIARPAYEQYFGPGTRLTVT.

This clonotype was seen repeatedly, ten times or more. This chain links TRBV28 with TRBJ1-1; unclear D gene. CDR1 and CDR2 from the germline V gene are MDHEN and SYDVKM. The V end was cut by 3 bases, the J end by 0 bases, with 8 bases between. The CDR3 covers 14 residues. Here the CDR3 DNA reads TGTGCCAGCAGTTTCCTGCAGGTGAACACTGAAGCTTTCTTT. Its translation is CASSFLQVNTEAFF.

This clonotype is medium-sized. J is TRBJ1-5 and V is TRBV7-2, with a tentative D call TRBD1 (5 bases). The ends were cut back, 2 bases at V and 5 bases at J, with 10 bases in the middle. Germline CDR1 and CDR2: SGHTA and FQGNSA. The CDR3 consists of 14 residues. The CDR3 loop reads CASSLFRVDQPQHF. The CDR3 coding sequence is TGTGCCAGCAGCTTATTCAGGGTGGATCAGCCCCAGCATTTT.

V gene TRBV25-1 combines with J gene TRBJ2-7, with 8 nucleotides matching TRBD1. This CDR3 comprises 14 residues. Germline V lookup: CDR1 MGHDK, CDR2 SYGVNS. V gave up 4 bases and J gave up 0 bases; unmatched junction bases: 2. The chain's CDR3 is CASSGDRGSYEQYF. In DNA, the CDR3 is TGTGCCAGCAGTGGCGACAGGGGCTCCTACGAGCAGTACTTC.

This clonotype was seen only a few times. The genes are TRBV25-1 and TRBJ1-2; the D is unclear. The germline gives CDR1 MGHDK, CDR2 SYGVNS. V lost 2 bases, J lost 6 bases, and 16 bases lay in between. The CDR3 is 15 amino acids. The CDR3 DNA sequence: TGTGCCAGCAGTGAACTTGGACTGGCAAGAAATGGCTACACCTTC. It is translated as CASSELGLARNGYTF.

Concerning this clonotype itself: The conserved phenylalanine or tryptophan is not found at the CDR3 terminus, so this likely reflects a read error. CDR3 amino acids: CASRQDRISNTGAFS. The DNA of the CDR3 is TGTGCCAGCAGACAGGACAGGATCTCCAACACTGGAGCTTTCTCC. The J gene is TRBJ1-1, the V gene TRBV6-1, with TRBD1 matching over 7 bases. Germline assignment: CDR1 MNHNS and CDR2 SASEGT. The CDR3 is made up of 15 amino acids.

Ten or more counts support this clonotype. The chain employs TRBV6-5 and TRBJ1-5; D perhaps matches TRBD1 (6 bases). Trimming cost V 6 bases and J 0 bases, with 18 bases left between them. Germline V gives CDR1 MNHEY, CDR2 SVGAGI. The CDR3 sequence is 17 residues long. CDR3 DNA: TGTGCCAGCAGGCCCGACAGGACCTTCTATAGCAATCAGCCCCAGCATTTT. Translating it yields CASRPDRTFYSNQPQHF.

V and J are TRBV28 and TRBJ1-1; possible D gene TRBD1, 6 bases. The CDR3 length is 14 residues. Germline lookup yields CDR1 MDHEN and CDR2 SYDVKM. Trimming removed 6 bases at V and 0 bases at J, with 11 bases between. The CDR3 is CASSRTALNTEAFF. The DNA of the CDR3 is TGTGCCAGCAGCCGGACAGCCTTGAACACTGAAGCTTTCTTT.

To note about this clonotype: A much more abundant neighbour one base away suggests this may be a read error. The chain links TRBV29-1 to TRBJ2-1, with D tentatively TRBD2 (5 bases). Germline CDR1 reads SQVTM; CDR2 reads ANQGSEA. The CDR3 has 14 amino acids. Trimming took 4 bases from V and 5 from J, leaving 15 bases between them. CDR3 nucleotide sequence: TGCAGCGTTGGAGCGGTAGCATCCCACAATGAGCAGTTCTTC. Translated: CSVGAVASHNEQFF.